This T cell receptor (beta chain) was obtained from a study of blood T cell repertoires in COVID-19. The wider study: From T cells, B-cell-depleted T cells, or PBMCs came the material, which was cDNA or gDNA.

Seattle's cohort entered during active infection and was followed longitudinally. At least ten counts were recorded for this clone. In the authors' methods: From reference gene primer amplification, estimates of nucleated cell counts were derived. The repertoire was sequenced with immunoSEQ multiplex PCR; TCRdb's copy has only in-frame clones and lacks some. V, J and clone size derive from that table, while D and trimming were established from the DNA sequence. The sample has 450,000 or so clones, about 88% seen once. Germline V gene data show CDR1 as MNHNS and CDR2 as SASEGT. V was pared by 2 bases and J by 1 base, with 8 bases between. The CDR3 extends over 14 amino acids.

The receptor was isolated from a man between 18 and 35 years old with COVID-19, enrolled during active disease. The rearrangement uses TRBV6-1 and TRBJ1-1; no firm D call. Sequencing was done on a sample of peripheral blood. DNA of the CDR3: TGTGCCAGCAGTGAATCGGGAGAGAACACTGAAGCTTTCTTT. Translating gives CASSESGENTEAFF.